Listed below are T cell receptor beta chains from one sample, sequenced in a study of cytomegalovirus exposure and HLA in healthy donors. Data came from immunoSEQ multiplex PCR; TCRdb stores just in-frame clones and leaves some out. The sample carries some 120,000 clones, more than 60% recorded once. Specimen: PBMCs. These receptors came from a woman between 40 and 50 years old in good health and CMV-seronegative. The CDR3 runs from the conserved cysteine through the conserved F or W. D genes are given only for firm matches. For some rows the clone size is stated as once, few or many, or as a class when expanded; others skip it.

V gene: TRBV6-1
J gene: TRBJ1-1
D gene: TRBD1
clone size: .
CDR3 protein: CASSPDRGRAFF
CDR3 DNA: TGTGCCAGCAGTCCGGACAGGGGGCGAGCTTTCTTT

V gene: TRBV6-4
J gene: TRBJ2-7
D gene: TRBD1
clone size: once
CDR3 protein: CASSDPVRDRGYEQYF
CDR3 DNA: TGTGCCAGCAGTGACCCCGTCCGAGACAGGGGCTACGAGCAGTACTTC

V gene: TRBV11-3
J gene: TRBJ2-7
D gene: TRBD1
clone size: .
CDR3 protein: CASSRGTGDEQYF
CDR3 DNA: TGTGCCAGCAGCCGAGGGACAGGCGACGAGCAGTACTTC

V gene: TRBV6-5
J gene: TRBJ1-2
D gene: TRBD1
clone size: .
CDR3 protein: CASRRDRGDYGYTF
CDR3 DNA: TGTGCCAGCAGGCGGGACAGGGGGGACTATGGCTACACCTTC

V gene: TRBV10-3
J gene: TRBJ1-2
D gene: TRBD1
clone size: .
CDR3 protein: CAILRTGGFGNYGYTF
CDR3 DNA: TGTGCCATCCTCAGGACAGGGGGCTTCGGTAACTATGGCTACACCTTC

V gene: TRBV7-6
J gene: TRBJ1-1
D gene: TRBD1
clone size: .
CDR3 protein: CASSLGGGTGIMNTEAFF
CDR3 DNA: TGTGCCAGCAGCTTAGGGGGGGGGACAGGGATAATGAACACTGAAGCTTTCTTT

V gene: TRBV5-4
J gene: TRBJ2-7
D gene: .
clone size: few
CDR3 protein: CASSPPHSYEQYF
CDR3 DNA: TGTGCCAGCAGCCCTCCCCACTCCTACGAGCAGTACTTC

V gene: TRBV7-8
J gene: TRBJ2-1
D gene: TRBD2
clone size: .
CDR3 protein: CASSLARSSGRNEQFF
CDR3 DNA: TGTGCCAGCAGCTTAGCGCGGTCTAGCGGGAGGAATGAGCAGTTCTTC

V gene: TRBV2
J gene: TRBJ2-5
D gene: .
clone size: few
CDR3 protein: CASRGTVGPRETQYF
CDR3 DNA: TGTGCCAGCAGGGGTACAGTAGGCCCTCGGGAGACCCAGTACTTC

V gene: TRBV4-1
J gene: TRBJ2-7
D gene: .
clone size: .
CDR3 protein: CASSQDGAGWMEQYF
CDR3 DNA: TGCGCCAGCAGCCAAGATGGGGCAGGGTGGATGGAGCAGTACTTC

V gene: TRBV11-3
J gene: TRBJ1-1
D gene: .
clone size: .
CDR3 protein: CASSLAWNSQAFF
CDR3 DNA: TGTGCCAGCAGCTTAGCTTGGAACAGCCAAGCTTTCTTT

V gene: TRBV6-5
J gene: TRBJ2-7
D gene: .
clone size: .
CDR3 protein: CASTKGVPAYEQYF
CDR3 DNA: TGTGCCAGCACCAAGGGGGTGCCCGCCTACGAGCAGTACTTC

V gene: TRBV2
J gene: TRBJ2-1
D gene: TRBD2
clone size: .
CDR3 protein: CASRTSGRADEQFF
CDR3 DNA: TGTGCCAGCCGGACTAGCGGGAGGGCCGATGAGCAGTTCTTC

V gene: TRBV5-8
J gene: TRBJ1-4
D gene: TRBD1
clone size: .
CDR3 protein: CASSVGTGVGNEKLFF
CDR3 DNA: TGTGCCAGCAGCGTCGGGACAGGGGTTGGGAATGAAAAACTGTTTTTT

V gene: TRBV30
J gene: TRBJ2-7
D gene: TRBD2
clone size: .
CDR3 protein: CAWSPRTSGRPLREQYF
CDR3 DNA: TGTGCCTGGAGTCCTAGGACTAGCGGGAGGCCACTGAGGGAGCAGTACTTC

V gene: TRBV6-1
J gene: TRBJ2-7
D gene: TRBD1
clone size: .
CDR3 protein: CASSEGDRGRSSYEQYF
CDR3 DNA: TGTGCCAGCAGTGAAGGGGACAGGGGGCGTTCATCCTACGAGCAGTACTTC

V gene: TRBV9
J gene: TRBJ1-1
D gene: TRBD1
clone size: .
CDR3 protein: CASSVGRGDTEAFF
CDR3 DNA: TGTGCCAGCAGCGTAGGCAGGGGGGACACTGAAGCTTTCTTT

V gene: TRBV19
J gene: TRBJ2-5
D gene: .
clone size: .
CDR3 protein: CASARQALETQYF
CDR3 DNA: TGTGCCAGCGCCCGCCAAGCGTTAGAGACCCAGTACTTC

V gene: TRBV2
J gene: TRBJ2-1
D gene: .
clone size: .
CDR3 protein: CASTGWGLAAYNEQFF
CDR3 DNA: TGTGCCAGCACGGGGTGGGGGCTTGCGGCCTACAATGAGCAGTTCTTC

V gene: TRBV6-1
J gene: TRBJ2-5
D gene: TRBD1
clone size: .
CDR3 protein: CASTRTGLETQYF
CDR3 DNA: TGTGCCAGCACCCGGACAGGGCTAGAGACCCAGTACTTC